This record looks at one TCR beta chain sequence and its context. Which antigen it targets is not known. Base-call qualities are not available, and no considerably larger clone is one nucleotide away. The germline V gene (reference sequence) yields WNHNN for CDR1 and SYGVQD for CDR2. Measured from the cysteine to the phenylalanine, the CDR3 is 16 residues long. Only the CDR3 DNA stays, 48 bases, in frame from base 1. V is shortened by 1 base, J by 2 bases, and the region joining them spans 13 bases. This record comes from a study of blood T cell repertoires in COVID-19 (dated by TCRdb to the early 2020s). For the wider study: Samples from collaborators originated in the United States, Italy and Spain and spanned both the acute and convalescent phases of COVID-19. The prospective study material was composed of cDNA or gDNA derived from T cells, B-cell-depleted T cells, or PBMCs. Deeply sampled blood TCRbeta repertoires from subjects exposed to, actively infected with, or recovered from COVID-19 were included in the dataset. The repertoires were released in a freely available public database meant as a resource for research on the immune response to SARS-CoV-2. The samples were drawn from two sources: the first 160 participants of the ongoing ImmuneRACE study, and some 1,300 subjects contributed by 6 global collaborators. The sample metadata nearly always contained a de-identified subject ID, COVID-19 status, age in years and sex. Where available, HLA class I and class II types were obtained from metadata supplied by the sample provider rather than from assay-based typing. Broad study findings and their caveats: The amount of clinical and demographic metadata varied by source and participant and was provided uncurated.

Participants in the prospective study were aged 18 to 89 years, lived in 20 to 25 United States geographic areas, and enrolled through a virtual design. In the prospective study, cohorts were assigned on the basis of participant-reported clinical history obtained from a screening survey and a study questionnaire. Mobile phlebotomists in the prospective study collected whole blood, serum and a nasopharyngeal or oropharyngeal swab from every participant. Participants in the prospective study had the option to provide additional blood draws and questionnaires over a 2-month period. Blood samples from the prospective study were shipped frozen or at room temperature prior to DNA extraction. The immunoSEQ Assay, a bias-controlled multiplex PCR, was used to amplify TCRbeta CDR3 regions from genomic DNA. The paper's processing steps were these. The number of nucleated cells in each sample was estimated from the amplification of reference gene primers within the assay. Sequence reads were collapsed and filtered to measure the absolute abundance of every unique TCRbeta CDR3 rearrangement. Productive Simpson clonality was computed per sample as the square root of Simpson's diversity index over productive rearrangements. In its TCRdb copy, this immuneACCESS table keeps in-frame sequences only and misses some clones. Where compared with another copy, unresolved V genes explain less than half of these, and the others have no known cause. The D gene and trimming were derived from the DNA, and the V and J assignments and clone size from that table. The sample table contains 240,000 or so clones; only one count was recorded for around 86% of them. Approximately 3.5% of the sample comes from the top ten.

The chain is assembled from TRBV10-1 and TRBJ2-3, with no D gene named confidently. The sample comprised PBMCs or T cells enriched from blood (not recorded which). This clonotype was obtained from a woman in her forties with acute COVID-19. The DNA sequence follows: TGCGCCAGCAGTGAGTTTCCAGGCCTACTCACAGATACGCAGTATTTT. It is translated as CASSEFPGLLTDTQYF.